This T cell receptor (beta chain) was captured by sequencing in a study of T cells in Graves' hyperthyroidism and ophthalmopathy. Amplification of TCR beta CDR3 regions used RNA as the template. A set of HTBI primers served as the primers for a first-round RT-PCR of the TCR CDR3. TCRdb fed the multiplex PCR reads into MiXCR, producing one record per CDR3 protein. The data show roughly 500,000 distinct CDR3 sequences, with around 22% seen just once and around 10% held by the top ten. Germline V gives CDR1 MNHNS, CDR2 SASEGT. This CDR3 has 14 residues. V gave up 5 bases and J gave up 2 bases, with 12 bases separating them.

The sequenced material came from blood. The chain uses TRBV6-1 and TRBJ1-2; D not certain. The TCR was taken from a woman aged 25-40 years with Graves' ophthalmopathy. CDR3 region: CASSKTLHNYGYTF. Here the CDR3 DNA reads TGTGCCAGCAGTAAAACCCTTCACAACTATGGCTACACCTTC.